These T cell receptor beta chains were read from a single sample in a study of vaccination and CD4 T cells after COVID-19. Their antigen targets remain unknown. MiXCR, applied by TCRdb to the PCR reads, yields one record per CDR3 protein. The sample lists about 15,000 distinct CDR3 sequences, about 48% occurring once. Sequences were obtained from CD4+ T cells from blood, cultured in vitro. These TCRs come from a human donor who had recovered from COVID-19. Both conserved end residues are part of each CDR3. A D gene is named only where the DNA matches it firmly. Clone size is shown for a subset of rows, as once, few, many or a class of expanded clone.

CDR3nt: TGTGCCAGCAGCCAAGGCGGGGAGCTGTTTTTT; CDR3aa: CASSQGGELFF; abundance: -; d_gene: -; v_gene: TRBV11-2; j_gene: TRBJ2-2
CDR3nt: TGTGCCAGCAGCCAACCGGGACTAGCGATGGAGCAGTACTTC; CDR3aa: CASSQPGLAMEQYF; abundance: -; d_gene: TRBD2; v_gene: TRBV4-2; j_gene: TRBJ2-7
CDR3nt: TGTGCCAGCAGTGATCCCCGGGCAGGGGGGACCGGGGAGCTGTTTTTT; CDR3aa: CASSDPRAGGTGELFF; abundance: -; d_gene: -; v_gene: TRBV25-1; j_gene: TRBJ2-2
CDR3nt: TGTGCCAGCAGTTCCGGTGACGGTCGCAACTATGGCTACACCTTC; CDR3aa: CASSSGDGRNYGYTF; abundance: -; d_gene: -; v_gene: TRBV28; j_gene: TRBJ1-2
CDR3nt: TGTGCCAGCAGTTTCCCGTCTAGCGTTGCCTACAATGAGCAGTTCTTC; CDR3aa: CASSFPSSVAYNEQFF; abundance: -; d_gene: -; v_gene: TRBV28; j_gene: TRBJ2-1
CDR3nt: TGTGCCAGCAGCGTAGCGGCGGGAGGGGGGCAAGAGACCCAGTACTTC; CDR3aa: CASSVAAGGGQETQYF; abundance: once; d_gene: TRBD2; v_gene: TRBV9; j_gene: TRBJ2-5
CDR3nt: TGCAGCGTTGGGGAGGGTAGCAATCAGCCCCAGCATTTT; CDR3aa: CSVGEGSNQPQHF; abundance: -; d_gene: -; v_gene: TRBV29-1; j_gene: TRBJ1-5
CDR3nt: TGTGCCAGCAGCTCAGGACAGGGCCCTTGGCCCCAGCATTTT; CDR3aa: CASSSGQGPWPQHF; abundance: once; d_gene: TRBD1; v_gene: TRBV7-2; j_gene: TRBJ1-5
CDR3nt: TGTGCCAGCGCCCCCGACAGGGGAAGAGGGGGAGCTTTCTTT; CDR3aa: CASAPDRGRGGAFF; abundance: -; d_gene: TRBD1; v_gene: TRBV5-4; j_gene: TRBJ1-1
CDR3nt: TGTGCCAGCAGTGAACATGGGGACACTGAAGCTTTCTTT; CDR3aa: CASSEHGDTEAFF; abundance: -; d_gene: -; v_gene: TRBV6-1; j_gene: TRBJ1-1
CDR3nt: TGTGCCAGCAGTTCAAATGGCAAGCCCCAGCATTTT; CDR3aa: CASSSNGKPQHF; abundance: -; d_gene: -; v_gene: TRBV27; j_gene: TRBJ1-5
CDR3nt: TGCAGTGCTAGACGCCCGGGACAGGGGTTCTTTGGAGGCTACACCTTC; CDR3aa: CSARRPGQGFFGGYTF; abundance: few; d_gene: TRBD1; v_gene: TRBV20-1; j_gene: TRBJ1-2
CDR3nt: TGTGCCATCAGTGAGTCGGACGCAGGGAGCACTGAAGCTTTCTTT; CDR3aa: CAISESDAGSTEAFF; abundance: -; d_gene: -; v_gene: TRBV10-3; j_gene: TRBJ1-1
CDR3nt: TGTGCCAGCAGTTTCGTCGGGCGTCAGCTCGCGGGGGTCTTT; CDR3aa: CASSFVGRQLAGVF; abundance: -; d_gene: -; v_gene: TRBV28; j_gene: TRBJ1-1
CDR3nt: TGTGCCAGTAGTAAAGGGGTCTCCCAAGAGACCCAGTACTTC; CDR3aa: CASSKGVSQETQYF; abundance: few; d_gene: -; v_gene: TRBV19; j_gene: TRBJ2-5
CDR3nt: TGCAGTGCTATCGGCGGGGCAGAAAAGAGACCCCAGTACTTC; CDR3aa: CSAIGGAEKRPQYF; abundance: -; d_gene: -; v_gene: TRBV20-1; j_gene: TRBJ2-5
CDR3nt: TGCAGTGCTAGGGTCCAATTTAGTGACGGGGAGCTGTTTTTT; CDR3aa: CSARVQFSDGELFF; abundance: -; d_gene: -; v_gene: TRBV20-1; j_gene: TRBJ2-2
CDR3nt: TGTGCCAGCAGTGCGGGTGACTCGGAGACCCAGTACTTC; CDR3aa: CASSAGDSETQYF; abundance: -; d_gene: -; v_gene: TRBV25-1; j_gene: TRBJ2-5
CDR3nt: TGTGCCAGCAGCCTAACAAGCCAGCCCCAGCATTTT; CDR3aa: CASSLTSQPQHF; abundance: -; d_gene: -; v_gene: TRBV12-3/TRBV12-4; j_gene: TRBJ1-5
CDR3nt: TGCAGTCCAAAGGGCAATGAGCAGTTCTTC; CDR3aa: CSPKGNEQFF; abundance: -; d_gene: -; v_gene: TRBV20-1; j_gene: TRBJ2-1
CDR3nt: TGTGCCAGCAGCGCCCTTCAGGGGGGGAGCAATCAGCCCCAGCATTTT; CDR3aa: CASSALQGGSNQPQHF; abundance: -; d_gene: TRBD1; v_gene: TRBV11-2; j_gene: TRBJ1-5
CDR3nt: TGTGCCAGCAGCTTAGTTCTGGGGGCGGGAGAGACCCAGTACTTC; CDR3aa: CASSLVLGAGETQYF; abundance: -; d_gene: -; v_gene: TRBV7-9; j_gene: TRBJ2-5
CDR3nt: TGCGCCAGCAGCTTGCCTAGCTGGGATACCAAAAACATTCAGTACTTC; CDR3aa: CASSLPSWDTKNIQYF; abundance: -; d_gene: -; v_gene: TRBV5-1; j_gene: TRBJ2-4
CDR3nt: TGTGCCAGCAGCGGGGGCCAGAATCAGCCCCAGCATTTT; CDR3aa: CASSGGQNQPQHF; abundance: -; d_gene: -; v_gene: TRBV6-1; j_gene: TRBJ1-5
CDR3nt: TGTGCCAGCAGACGATCCGGGACTAGCGGGAGGCACACAGATACGCAGTATTTT; CDR3aa: CASRRSGTSGRHTDTQYF; abundance: -; d_gene: TRBD2; v_gene: TRBV11-3; j_gene: TRBJ2-3
CDR3nt: TGTGCCAGCAGCTCGACAGGGACAGGCTACACCTTC; CDR3aa: CASSSTGTGYTF; abundance: -; d_gene: TRBD1; v_gene: TRBV7-8; j_gene: TRBJ1-2
CDR3nt: TGTGCCAGCAGGGACTCGGGGAACTATGGCTACACCTTC; CDR3aa: CASRDSGNYGYTF; abundance: few; d_gene: -; v_gene: TRBV11-2; j_gene: TRBJ1-2
CDR3nt: TGTGCCAGCTCACAGGACAGGGGGCCGGGGAATCAGCCCCAGCATTTT; CDR3aa: CASSQDRGPGNQPQHF; abundance: -; d_gene: TRBD1; v_gene: TRBV18; j_gene: TRBJ1-5
CDR3nt: TGTGCCAGCAGCAATACGTCGGGACAAGGAGAGTACTTC; CDR3aa: CASSNTSGQGEYF; abundance: few; d_gene: -; v_gene: TRBV21-1; j_gene: TRBJ2-7
CDR3nt: TGCGCCAGCAGTCTTAACCGAACCTACGAGCAGTACTTC; CDR3aa: CASSLNRTYEQYF; abundance: -; d_gene: -; v_gene: TRBV23-1; j_gene: TRBJ2-7
CDR3nt: TGTGCCAGCAGTTACTCGGGTAGCGGCCGCGTGGGCCGGTACTTC; CDR3aa: CASSYSGSGRVGRYF; abundance: once; d_gene: -; v_gene: TRBV6-5; j_gene: TRBJ2-7
CDR3nt: TGTGCCAGCAGCCAAGTAGCAGGGAACACTGAAGCTTTCTTT; CDR3aa: CASSQVAGNTEAFF; abundance: -; d_gene: -; v_gene: TRBV14; j_gene: TRBJ1-1
CDR3nt: TGTGCCAGCACCGACAGGGGGGGGGGCTACACCTTC; CDR3aa: CASTDRGGGYTF; abundance: -; d_gene: TRBD1; v_gene: TRBV28; j_gene: TRBJ1-2
CDR3nt: TGTGCCAGCAGCCCGGAGACTAGCGCCTACGAGCAGTACTTC; CDR3aa: CASSPETSAYEQYF; abundance: few; d_gene: TRBD2; v_gene: TRBV7-2; j_gene: TRBJ2-7
CDR3nt: TGTGCCAGCAGATCCGGGACTTTTGGCAATCAGCCCCAGCATTTT; CDR3aa: CASRSGTFGNQPQHF; abundance: -; d_gene: -; v_gene: TRBV7-9; j_gene: TRBJ1-5
CDR3nt: TGTGCCAGCAGCCATACCGGGACTAGTTTACACAATGAGCAGTTCTTC; CDR3aa: CASSHTGTSLHNEQFF; abundance: -; d_gene: TRBD2; v_gene: TRBV2; j_gene: TRBJ2-1
CDR3nt: TGTGCCAGCAGCTTAAGTCAGCCCCAGCATTTT; CDR3aa: CASSLSQPQHF; abundance: -; d_gene: -; v_gene: TRBV7-3; j_gene: TRBJ1-5
CDR3nt: TGCAGTGCTAGATCCGGGGGGGGGACTGAAGCTTTCTTT; CDR3aa: CSARSGGGTEAFF; abundance: -; d_gene: -; v_gene: TRBV20-1; j_gene: TRBJ1-1
CDR3nt: TGTGCCAGCAGTCCTCTAGGGGGCCCCCTCCACTTT; CDR3aa: CASSPLGGPLHF; abundance: few; d_gene: TRBD1; v_gene: TRBV28; j_gene: TRBJ1-6
CDR3nt: TGTGCCAGCAGTGAAGATGGTTCTGGCTACACCTTC; CDR3aa: CASSEDGSGYTF; abundance: -; d_gene: -; v_gene: TRBV2; j_gene: TRBJ1-2
CDR3nt: TGTGCCAGCAGCTTAGTCGAGAGAACTGAAGCTTTCTTT; CDR3aa: CASSLVERTEAFF; abundance: few; d_gene: -; v_gene: TRBV7-9; j_gene: TRBJ1-1
CDR3nt: TGTGCCAGCAGTTCCGGACTAGCGGGGCGGGGGGCAGCCAAAAACATTCAGTACTTC; CDR3aa: CASSSGLAGRGAAKNIQYF; abundance: -; d_gene: TRBD2; v_gene: TRBV6-5; j_gene: TRBJ2-4